This T cell receptor (beta chain) was captured by sequencing in a study of human T cells and chemical hapten exposure. The CDR3 is made up of 13 amino acids. Germline assignment: CDR1 SGHDN and CDR2 FVKESK. The V end lost 1 base, the J end lost 7 bases, and 5 bases lay between the germline ends. Stated time point: healthy volunteer bleed at 2 weeks. Researchers extracted total RNA from unfractionated whole blood. TCRdb reprocessed the RACE reads with MiXCR, giving one entry per CDR3 protein. The table has about 130,000 distinct CDR3 sequences, about 9% seen once. The TCR comes from a male donor in good health. Some clones in this sample may be carry-over from other donors' samples. Sequencing was performed on whole blood. The chain employs TRBV14 and TRBJ1-6; D unclear. CDR3 in amino acids: CASSQVANSPLHF. CDR3 in DNA: TGTGCCAGCAGCCAAGTAGCCAATTCACCCCTCCACTTT.